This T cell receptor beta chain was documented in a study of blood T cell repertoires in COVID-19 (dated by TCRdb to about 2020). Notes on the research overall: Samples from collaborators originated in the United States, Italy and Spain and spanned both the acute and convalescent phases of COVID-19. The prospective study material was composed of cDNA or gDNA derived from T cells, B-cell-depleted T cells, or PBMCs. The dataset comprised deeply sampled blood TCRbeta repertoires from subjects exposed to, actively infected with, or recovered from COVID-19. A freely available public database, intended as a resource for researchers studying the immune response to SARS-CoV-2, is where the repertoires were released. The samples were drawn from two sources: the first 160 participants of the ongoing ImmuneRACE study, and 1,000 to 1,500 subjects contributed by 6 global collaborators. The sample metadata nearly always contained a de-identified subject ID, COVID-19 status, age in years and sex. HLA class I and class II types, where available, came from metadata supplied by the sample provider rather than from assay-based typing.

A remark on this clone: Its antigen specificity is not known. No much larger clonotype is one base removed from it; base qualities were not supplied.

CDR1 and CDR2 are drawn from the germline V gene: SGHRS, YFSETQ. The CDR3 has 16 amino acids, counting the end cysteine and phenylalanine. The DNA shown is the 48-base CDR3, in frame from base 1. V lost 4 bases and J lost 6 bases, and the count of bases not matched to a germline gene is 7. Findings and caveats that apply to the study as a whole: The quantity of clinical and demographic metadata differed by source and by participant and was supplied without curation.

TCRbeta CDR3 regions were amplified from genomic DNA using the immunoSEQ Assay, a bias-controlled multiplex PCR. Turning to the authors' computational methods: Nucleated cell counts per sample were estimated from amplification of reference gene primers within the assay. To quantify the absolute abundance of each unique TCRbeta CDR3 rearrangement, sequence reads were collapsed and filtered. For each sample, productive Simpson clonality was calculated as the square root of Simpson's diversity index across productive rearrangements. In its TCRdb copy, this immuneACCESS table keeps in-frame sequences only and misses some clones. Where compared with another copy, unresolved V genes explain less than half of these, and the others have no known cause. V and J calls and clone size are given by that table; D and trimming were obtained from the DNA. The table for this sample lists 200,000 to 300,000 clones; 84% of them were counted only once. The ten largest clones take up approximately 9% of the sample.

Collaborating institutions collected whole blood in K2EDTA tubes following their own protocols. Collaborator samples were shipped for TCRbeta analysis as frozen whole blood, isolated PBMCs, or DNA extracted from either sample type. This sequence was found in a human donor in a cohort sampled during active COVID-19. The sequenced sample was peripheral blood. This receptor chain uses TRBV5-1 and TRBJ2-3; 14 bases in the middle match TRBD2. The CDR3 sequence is CASSLGLAGAGDTQYF. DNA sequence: TGCGCCAGCAGCCTGGGACTAGCGGGAGCGGGGGATACGCAGTATTTT.